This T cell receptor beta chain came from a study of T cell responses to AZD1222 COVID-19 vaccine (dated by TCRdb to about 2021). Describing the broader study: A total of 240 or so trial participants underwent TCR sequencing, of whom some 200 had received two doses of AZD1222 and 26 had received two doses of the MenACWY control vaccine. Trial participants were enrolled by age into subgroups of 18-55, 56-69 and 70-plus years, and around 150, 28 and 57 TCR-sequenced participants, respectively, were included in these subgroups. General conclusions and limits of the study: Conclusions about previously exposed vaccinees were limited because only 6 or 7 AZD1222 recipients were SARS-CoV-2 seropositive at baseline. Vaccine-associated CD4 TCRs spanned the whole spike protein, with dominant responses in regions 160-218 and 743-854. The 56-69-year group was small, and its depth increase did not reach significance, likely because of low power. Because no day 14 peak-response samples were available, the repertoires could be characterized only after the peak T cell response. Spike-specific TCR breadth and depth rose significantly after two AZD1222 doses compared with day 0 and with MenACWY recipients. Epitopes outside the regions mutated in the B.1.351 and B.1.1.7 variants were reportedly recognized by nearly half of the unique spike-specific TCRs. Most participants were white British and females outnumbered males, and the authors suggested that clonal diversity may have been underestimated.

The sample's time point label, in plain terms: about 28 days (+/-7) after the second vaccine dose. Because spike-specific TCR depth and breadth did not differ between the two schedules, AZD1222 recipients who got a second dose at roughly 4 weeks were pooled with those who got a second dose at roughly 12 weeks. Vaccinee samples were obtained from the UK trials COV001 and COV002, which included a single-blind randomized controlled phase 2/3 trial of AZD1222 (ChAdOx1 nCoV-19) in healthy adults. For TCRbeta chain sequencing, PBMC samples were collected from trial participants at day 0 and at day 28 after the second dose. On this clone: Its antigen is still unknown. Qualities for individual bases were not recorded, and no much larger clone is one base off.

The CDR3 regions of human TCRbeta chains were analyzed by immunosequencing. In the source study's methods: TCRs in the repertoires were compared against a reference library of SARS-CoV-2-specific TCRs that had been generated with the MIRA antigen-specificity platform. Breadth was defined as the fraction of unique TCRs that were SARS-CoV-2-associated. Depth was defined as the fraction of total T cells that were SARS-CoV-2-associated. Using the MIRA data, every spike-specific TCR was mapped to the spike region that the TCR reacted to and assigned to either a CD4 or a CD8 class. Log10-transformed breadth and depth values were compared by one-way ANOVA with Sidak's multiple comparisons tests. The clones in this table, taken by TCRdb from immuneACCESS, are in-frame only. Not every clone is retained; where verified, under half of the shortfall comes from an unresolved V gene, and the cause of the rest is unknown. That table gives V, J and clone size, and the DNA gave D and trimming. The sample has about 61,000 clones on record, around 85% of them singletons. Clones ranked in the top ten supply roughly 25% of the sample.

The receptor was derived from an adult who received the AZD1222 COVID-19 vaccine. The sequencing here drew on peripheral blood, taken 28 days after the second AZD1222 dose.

The DNA is as follows: TGTGCCAGCAGCTCTGGGGGGACTAGCGGGATATGGGAGCAGTTCTTC. Its translation reads: CASSSGGTSGIWEQFF. The rearrangement combines TRBV7-8 with TRBJ2-1; TRBD2 fits 13 bases in the junction. The germline V end is reduced by 4 bases and the J end by 10 bases; junction bases left unmatched: 10. The CDR3 has 16 amino acids, counting the end cysteine and phenylalanine. Only the CDR3 region is kept as DNA, spanning 48 bases read in frame from base 1. Based on the germline V gene, the CDR1 and CDR2 sequences are SGHVS and FQNEAQ.